This entry describes one T cell receptor (beta chain). A multiplex PCR was run with 60 Vbeta primers and 13 Jbeta primers. Sequencing was performed with immunoSEQ multiplex PCR; in TCRdb, only in-frame clones are kept and a portion is missing. The table has some 120,000 clones, roughly two thirds seen once. The V gene lost 2 bases and the J gene lost 2 bases, with 12 bases spanning the gap. Germline V CDR1 and CDR2: ENHRY, SYGVKD. The CDR3 is 15 residues long. This record comes from a study of cytomegalovirus exposure and HLA in healthy donors. Sequenced: PBMCs. This receptor was obtained from a man aged 25 to 40 in good health and CMV-seropositive. The rearrangement links TRBV10-3 to TRBJ2-5; no definite D call. The CDR3 loop is CAISEMSGGQETQYF. CDR3 DNA sequence: TGTGCCATCAGTGAGATGTCTGGCGGTCAAGAGACCCAGTACTTC.